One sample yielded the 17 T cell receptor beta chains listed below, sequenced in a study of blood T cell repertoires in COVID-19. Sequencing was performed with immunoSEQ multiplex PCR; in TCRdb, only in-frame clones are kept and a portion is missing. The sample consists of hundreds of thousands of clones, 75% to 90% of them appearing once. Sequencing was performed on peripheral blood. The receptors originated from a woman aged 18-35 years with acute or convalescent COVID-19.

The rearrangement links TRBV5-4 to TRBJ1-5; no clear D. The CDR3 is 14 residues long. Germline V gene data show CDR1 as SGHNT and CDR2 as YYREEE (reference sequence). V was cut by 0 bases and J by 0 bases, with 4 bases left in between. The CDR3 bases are TGTGCCAGCAGCTTGGACAGTAGCAATCAGCCCCAGCATTTT. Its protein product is CASSLDSSNQPQHF.

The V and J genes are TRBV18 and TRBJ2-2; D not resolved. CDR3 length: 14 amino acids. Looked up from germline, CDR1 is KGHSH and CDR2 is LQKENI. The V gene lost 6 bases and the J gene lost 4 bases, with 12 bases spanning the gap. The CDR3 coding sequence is TGTGCCAGCTCGCCTCCACCGAGCACCGGGGAGCTGTTTTTT. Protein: CASSPPPSTGELFF.

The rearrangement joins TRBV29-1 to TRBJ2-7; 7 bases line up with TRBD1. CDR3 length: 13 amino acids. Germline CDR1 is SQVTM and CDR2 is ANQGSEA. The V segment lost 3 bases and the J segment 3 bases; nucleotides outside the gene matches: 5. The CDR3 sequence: CSVEAGGDYEQYF. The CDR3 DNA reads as TGCAGCGTTGAGGCAGGGGGTGACTACGAGCAGTACTTC.

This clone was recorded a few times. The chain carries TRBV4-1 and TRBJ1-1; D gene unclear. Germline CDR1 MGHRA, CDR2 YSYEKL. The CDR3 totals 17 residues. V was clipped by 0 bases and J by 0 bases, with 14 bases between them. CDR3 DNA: TGCGCCAGCAGCCAAGACAGACTCCGTTCCCTGAACACTGAAGCTTTCTTT. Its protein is CASSQDRLRSLNTEAFF.

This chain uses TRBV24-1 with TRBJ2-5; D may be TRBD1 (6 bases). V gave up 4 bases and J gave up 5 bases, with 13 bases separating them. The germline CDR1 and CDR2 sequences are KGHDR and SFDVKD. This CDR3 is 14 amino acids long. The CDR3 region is CATSESGGTETQYF. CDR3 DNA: TGTGCCACCAGTGAGTCTGGGGGCACCGAGACCCAGTACTTC.

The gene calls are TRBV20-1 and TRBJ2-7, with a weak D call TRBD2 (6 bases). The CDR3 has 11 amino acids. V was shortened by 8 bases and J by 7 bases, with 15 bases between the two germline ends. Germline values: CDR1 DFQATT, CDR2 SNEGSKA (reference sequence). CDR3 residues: CSPGRRDEQYF. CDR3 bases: TGCAGTCCTGGCAGGCGGGATGAGCAGTACTTC.

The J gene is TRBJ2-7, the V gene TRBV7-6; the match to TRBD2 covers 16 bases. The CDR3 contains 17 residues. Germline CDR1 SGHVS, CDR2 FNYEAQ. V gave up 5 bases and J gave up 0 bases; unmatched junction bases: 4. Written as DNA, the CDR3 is TGTGCCAGCAGCAAGGGGACTAGCGGGGGGGGCTCCTACGAGCAGTACTTC. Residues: CASSKGTSGGGSYEQYF.

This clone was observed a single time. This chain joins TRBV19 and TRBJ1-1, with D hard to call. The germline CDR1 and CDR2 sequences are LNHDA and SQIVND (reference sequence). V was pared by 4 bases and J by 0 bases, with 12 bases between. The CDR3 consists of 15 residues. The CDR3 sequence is CASSTNLLMNTEAFF. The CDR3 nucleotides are TGTGCCAGTAGTACGAATCTACTAATGAACACTGAAGCTTTCTTT.

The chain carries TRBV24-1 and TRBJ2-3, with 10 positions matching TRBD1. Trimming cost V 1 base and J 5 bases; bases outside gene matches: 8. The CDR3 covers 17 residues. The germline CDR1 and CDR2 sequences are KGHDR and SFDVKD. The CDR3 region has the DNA TGTGCCACCAGTGATTTCTCATTGACAGGGGGCATAGATACGCAGTATTTT. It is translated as CATSDFSLTGGIDTQYF.

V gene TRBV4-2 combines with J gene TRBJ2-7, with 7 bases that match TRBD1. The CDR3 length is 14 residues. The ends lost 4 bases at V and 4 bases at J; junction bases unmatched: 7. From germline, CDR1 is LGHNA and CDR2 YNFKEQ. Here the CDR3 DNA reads TGTGCCAGCAGCCCCCGGGACAGAGCTTACGAGCAGTACTTC. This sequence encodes CASSPRDRAYEQYF.

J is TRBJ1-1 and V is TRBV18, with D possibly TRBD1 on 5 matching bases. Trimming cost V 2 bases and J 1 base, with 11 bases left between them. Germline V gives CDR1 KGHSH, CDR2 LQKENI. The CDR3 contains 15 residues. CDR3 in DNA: TGTGCCAGCTCACCAGCCAGGGCCCCGAACACTGAAGCTTTCTTT. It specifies CASSPARAPNTEAFF.

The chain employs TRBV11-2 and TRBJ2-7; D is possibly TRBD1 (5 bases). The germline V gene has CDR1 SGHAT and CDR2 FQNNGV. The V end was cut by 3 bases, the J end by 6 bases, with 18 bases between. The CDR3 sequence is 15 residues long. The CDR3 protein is CASSLQGRDRIEQYF. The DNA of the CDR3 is TGTGCCAGCAGCTTGCAGGGCCGTGATCGGATCGAGCAGTACTTC.

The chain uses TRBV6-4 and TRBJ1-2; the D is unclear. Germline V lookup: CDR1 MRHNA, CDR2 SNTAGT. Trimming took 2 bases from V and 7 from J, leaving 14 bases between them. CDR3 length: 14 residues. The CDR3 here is CASSDGEGSGGYTF. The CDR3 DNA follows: TGTGCCAGCAGTGACGGAGAGGGTTCGGGTGGCTACACCTTC.

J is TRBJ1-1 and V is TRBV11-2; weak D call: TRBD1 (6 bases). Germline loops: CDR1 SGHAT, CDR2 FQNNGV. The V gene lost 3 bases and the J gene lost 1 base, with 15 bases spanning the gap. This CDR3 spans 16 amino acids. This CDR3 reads CASSLGGAVRNTEAFF. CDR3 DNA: TGTGCCAGCAGCTTGGGGGGGGCGGTTAGGAACACTGAAGCTTTCTTT.

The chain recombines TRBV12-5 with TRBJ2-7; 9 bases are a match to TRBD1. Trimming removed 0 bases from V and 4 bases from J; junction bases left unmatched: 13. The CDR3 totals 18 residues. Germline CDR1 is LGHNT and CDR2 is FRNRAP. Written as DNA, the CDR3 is TGTGCTAGTGGTTTGGTAGTAATGAGAGGGGACAGGGCTTACGAGCAGTACTTC. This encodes CASGLVVMRGDRAYEQYF.

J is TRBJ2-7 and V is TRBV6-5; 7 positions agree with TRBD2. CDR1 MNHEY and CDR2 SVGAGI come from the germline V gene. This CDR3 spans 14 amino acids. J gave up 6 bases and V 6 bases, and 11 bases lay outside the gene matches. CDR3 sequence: CASRAASGAAEQYF. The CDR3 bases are TGTGCCAGCAGGGCAGCAAGCGGGGCGGCCGAGCAGTACTTC.

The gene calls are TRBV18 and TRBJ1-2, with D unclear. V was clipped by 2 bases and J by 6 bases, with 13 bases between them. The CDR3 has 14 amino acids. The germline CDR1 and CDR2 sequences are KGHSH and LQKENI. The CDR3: CASSPGTPWHGYTF. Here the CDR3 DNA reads TGTGCCAGCTCACCAGGCACCCCATGGCATGGCTACACCTTC.